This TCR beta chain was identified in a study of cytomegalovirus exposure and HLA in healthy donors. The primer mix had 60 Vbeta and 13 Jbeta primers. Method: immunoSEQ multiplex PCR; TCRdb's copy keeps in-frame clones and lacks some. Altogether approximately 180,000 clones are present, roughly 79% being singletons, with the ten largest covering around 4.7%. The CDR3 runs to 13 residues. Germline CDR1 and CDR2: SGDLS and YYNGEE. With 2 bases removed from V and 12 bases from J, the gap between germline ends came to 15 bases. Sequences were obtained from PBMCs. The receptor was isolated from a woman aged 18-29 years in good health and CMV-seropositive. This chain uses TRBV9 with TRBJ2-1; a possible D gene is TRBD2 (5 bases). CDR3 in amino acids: CASSVQPWTRQFF. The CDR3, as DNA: TGTGCCAGCAGCGTGCAACCTTGGACTCGGCAGTTCTTC.